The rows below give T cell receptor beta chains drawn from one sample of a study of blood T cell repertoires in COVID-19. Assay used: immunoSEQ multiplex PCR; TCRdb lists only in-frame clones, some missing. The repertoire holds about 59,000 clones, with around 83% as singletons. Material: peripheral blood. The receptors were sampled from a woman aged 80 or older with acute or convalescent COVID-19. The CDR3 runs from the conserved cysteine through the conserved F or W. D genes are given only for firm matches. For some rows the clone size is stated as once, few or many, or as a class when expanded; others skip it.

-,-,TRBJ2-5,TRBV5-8,CASSLATSGDRAQYF,TGTGCCAGCAGCTTGGCCACTAGCGGGGACAGGGCCCAGTACTTC
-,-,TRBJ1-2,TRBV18,CASSPLPLGQSPYGYTF,TGTGCCAGCTCACCACTTCCTTTGGGACAATCCCCTTATGGCTACACCTTC
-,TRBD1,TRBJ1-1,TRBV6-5,CASSRDSLMNTEAFF,TGTGCCAGCAGCAGGGACAGCCTCATGAACACTGAAGCTTTCTTT
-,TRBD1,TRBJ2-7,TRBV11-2,CASSITGTGRDEQYF,TGTGCCAGCAGCATCACCGGGACAGGGAGGGACGAGCAGTACTTC
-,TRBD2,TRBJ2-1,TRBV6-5,CASSYLRLAGENEQFF,TGTGCCAGCAGTTACCTCCGACTAGCGGGAGAGAATGAGCAGTTCTTC
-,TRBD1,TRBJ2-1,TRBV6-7,CASSYTTGVTYNEQFF,TGTGCCAGCAGTTACACCACAGGGGTCACCTACAATGAGCAGTTCTTC
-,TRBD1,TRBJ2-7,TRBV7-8,CASSLGQGNHEQYF,TGTGCCAGCAGCTTAGGACAGGGGAACCACGAGCAGTACTTC
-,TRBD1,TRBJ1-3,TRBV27,CASRDSFGNTIYF,TGTGCCAGTCGGGACAGCTTTGGAAACACCATATATTTT
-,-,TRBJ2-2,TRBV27,CASSLSRDDLTGELFF,TGTGCCAGCAGTTTATCCCGGGATGATTTGACCGGGGAGCTGTTTTTT
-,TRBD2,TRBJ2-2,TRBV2,CASSEPESGSKTGELFF,TGTGCCAGCAGTGAACCAGAGAGCGGGAGTAAAACCGGGGAGCTGTTTTTT
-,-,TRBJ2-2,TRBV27,CASSLPGGGELFF,TGTGCCAGCAGTTTACCCGGGGGTGGGGAGCTGTTTTTT
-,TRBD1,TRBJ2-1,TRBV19,CASRPGQGIHEQFF,TGTGCCAGTAGGCCGGGACAGGGTATACATGAGCAGTTCTTC
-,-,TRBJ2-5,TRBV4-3,CASSQVFGGQETQYF,TGCGCCAGCAGCCAAGTCTTTGGGGGGCAAGAGACCCAGTACTTC
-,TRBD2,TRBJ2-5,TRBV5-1,CASRTSGGAGTQYF,TGCGCCAGCAGGACTAGCGGGGGGGCGGGGACCCAGTACTTC
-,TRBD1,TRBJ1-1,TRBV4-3,CASSQGVGQVEAFF,TGCGCCAGCAGCCAAGGTGTTGGACAGGTAGAAGCTTTCTTT
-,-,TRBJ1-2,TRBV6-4,CASRAGNYGYTF,TGTGCCAGCAGGGCAGGAAACTATGGCTACACCTTC
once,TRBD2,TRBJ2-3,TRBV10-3,CAISELAGASTDTQYF,TGTGCCATCAGTGAACTAGCGGGGGCTTCCACAGATACGCAGTATTTT
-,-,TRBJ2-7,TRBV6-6,CASSYSREKTYEQYF,TGTGCCAGCAGTTACTCCCGGGAAAAGACCTACGAGCAGTACTTC
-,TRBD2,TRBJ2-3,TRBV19,CASSLPAGLAGTDTQYF,TGTGCCAGTAGCCTCCCAGCGGGACTAGCGGGCACAGATACGCAGTATTTT
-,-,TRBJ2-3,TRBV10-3,CAISDIQGPDTQYF,TGTGCCATCAGTGACATACAGGGCCCAGATACGCAGTATTTT
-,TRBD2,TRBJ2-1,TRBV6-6,CASTSGTSIEQFF,TGTGCCAGCACCTCCGGGACTAGTATTGAGCAGTTCTTC
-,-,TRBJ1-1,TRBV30,CAWSAQQGMRAFF,TGTGCCTGGAGCGCCCAGCAAGGTATGAGGGCTTTCTTT
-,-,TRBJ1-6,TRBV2,CASIRDTLHF,TGTGCCAGCATCCGGGACACCCTCCACTTT
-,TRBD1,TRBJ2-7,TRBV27,CASRYGQGSYEQYF,TGTGCCAGCAGATACGGACAGGGTTCCTACGAGCAGTACTTC
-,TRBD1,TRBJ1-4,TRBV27,CASKTGSRVNEKLFF,TGTGCCAGCAAGACAGGGTCCAGGGTTAATGAAAAACTGTTTTTT
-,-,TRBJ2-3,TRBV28,CASSIMTDTQYF,TGTGCCAGCAGTATCATGACAGATACGCAGTATTTT
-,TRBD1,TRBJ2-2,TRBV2,CASTAGTGGNLGELFF,TGTGCCAGCACCGCCGGGACAGGGGGCAATTTAGGGGAGCTGTTTTTT
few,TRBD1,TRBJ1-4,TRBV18,CASSPPTGVNEKLFF,TGTGCCAGCTCGCCACCAACAGGGGTTAATGAAAAACTGTTTTTT
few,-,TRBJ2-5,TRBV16,CASSRGETQYF,TGTGCCAGCAGCCGCGGGGAGACCCAGTACTTC
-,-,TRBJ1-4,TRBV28,CASRKQSGLATNEKLFF,TGTGCCAGCAGAAAACAGTCAGGACTTGCAACTAATGAAAAACTGTTTTTT
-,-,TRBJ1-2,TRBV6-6,CASSYTPRTNYGYTF,TGTGCCAGCAGCTACACCCCCAGAACTAACTATGGCTACACCTTC
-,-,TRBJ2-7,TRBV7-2,CASSSSGRHEQYF,TGTGCCAGCAGTTCTTCAGGGAGGCACGAGCAGTACTTC
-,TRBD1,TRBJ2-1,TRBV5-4,CASSVNRGRTDEQFF,TGTGCCAGCAGCGTTAACAGGGGGCGCACCGATGAGCAGTTCTTC
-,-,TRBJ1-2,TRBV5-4,CASSFSGAPSYGYTF,TGTGCCAGCAGCTTCTCAGGGGCCCCGAGCTATGGCTACACCTTC
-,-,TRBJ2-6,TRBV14,CASSLPQGWGANVLTF,TGTGCCAGCAGCCTGCCACAGGGTTGGGGGGCCAACGTCCTGACTTTC
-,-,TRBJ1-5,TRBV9,CASSVDGQRGQPQHF,TGTGCCAGCAGCGTAGATGGACAACGAGGTCAGCCCCAGCATTTT
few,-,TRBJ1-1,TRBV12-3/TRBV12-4,CASTFGRVTEAFF,TGTGCCAGCACCTTTGGCAGGGTCACTGAAGCTTTCTTT
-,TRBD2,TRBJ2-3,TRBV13,CASSLHELADTDTQYF,TGTGCCAGCAGCTTACACGAACTAGCGGATACAGATACGCAGTATTTT
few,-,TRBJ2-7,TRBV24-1,CATSDPRGRNYEQYF,TGTGCCACCAGTGATCCGCGCGGAAGGAACTACGAGCAGTACTTC
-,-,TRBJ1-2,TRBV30,CAWSVKAGYGYTF,TGTGCCTGGAGTGTAAAGGCAGGGTATGGCTACACCTTC
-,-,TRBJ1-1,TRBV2,CASSAWGGNTEAFF,TGTGCCAGCAGCGCATGGGGAGGGAACACTGAAGCTTTCTTT
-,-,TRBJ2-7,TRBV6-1,CASSDGLQMGEQYF,TGTGCCAGCAGTGATGGACTTCAGATGGGCGAGCAGTACTTC
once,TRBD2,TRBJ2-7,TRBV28,CASSPHSGRATDEQYF,TGTGCCAGCAGTCCCCATAGCGGGAGAGCAACTGACGAGCAGTACTTC
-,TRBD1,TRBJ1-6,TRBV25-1,CASSGDRRNSPLHF,TGTGCCAGCAGTGGGGACAGAAGGAATTCACCCCTCCACTTT
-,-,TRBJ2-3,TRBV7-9,CASSLAPPAEDTQYF,TGTGCCAGCAGCTTAGCACCCCCGGCGGAAGATACGCAGTATTTT
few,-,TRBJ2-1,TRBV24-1,CATSDRTLSSYNEQFF,TGTGCCACCAGTGACCGGACACTTTCCTCCTACAATGAGCAGTTCTTC
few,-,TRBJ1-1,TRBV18,CASSSSLVQGKVTEAFF,TGTGCCAGCTCAAGTTCCCTCGTCCAGGGAAAGGTCACTGAAGCTTTCTTT
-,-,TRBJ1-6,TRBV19,CASSQGSVGSPLHF,TGTGCCAGTAGTCAGGGGAGTGTGGGATCACCCCTCCACTTT
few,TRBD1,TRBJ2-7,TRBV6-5,CASSFPGTGGYEQYF,TGTGCCAGCAGTTTTCCCGGGACAGGGGGTTACGAGCAGTACTTC
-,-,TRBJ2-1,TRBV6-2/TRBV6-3,CASSYSRGPINEQFF,TGTGCCAGCAGTTACTCGCGGGGGCCCATCAATGAGCAGTTCTTC
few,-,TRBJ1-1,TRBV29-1,CSFLNTEAFF,TGCAGCTTCTTGAACACTGAAGCTTTCTTT
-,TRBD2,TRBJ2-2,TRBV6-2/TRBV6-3,CASSARGAGATGELFF,TGTGCCAGCAGTGCTCGGGGAGCGGGGGCCACCGGGGAGCTGTTTTTT
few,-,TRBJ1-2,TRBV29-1,CSVRVPGQGKNYGYTF,TGCAGCGTTAGAGTCCCCGGGCAGGGAAAGAACTATGGCTACACCTTC
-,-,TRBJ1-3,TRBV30,CAWDRSYSGNTIYF,TGTGCCTGGGACAGGTCATACTCTGGAAACACCATATATTTT
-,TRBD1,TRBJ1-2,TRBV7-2,CASSSRDRGDYTF,TGTGCCAGCAGCTCCCGGGACAGGGGAGACTACACCTTC
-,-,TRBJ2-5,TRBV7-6,CASSLVGGARETQYF,TGTGCCAGCAGCTTAGTCGGTGGGGCCCGGGAGACCCAGTACTTC
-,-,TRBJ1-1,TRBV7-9,CASSPTGTNTEAFF,TGTGCCAGCAGCCCGACAGGAACGAACACTGAAGCTTTCTTT
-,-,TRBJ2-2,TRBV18,CASLRQGTTGELFF,TGTGCCAGCTTAAGGCAGGGCACCACCGGGGAGCTGTTTTTT
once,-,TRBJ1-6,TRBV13,CASAAGRNDSPLHF,TGTGCCAGCGCGGCGGGCAGGAACGATTCACCCCTCCACTTT